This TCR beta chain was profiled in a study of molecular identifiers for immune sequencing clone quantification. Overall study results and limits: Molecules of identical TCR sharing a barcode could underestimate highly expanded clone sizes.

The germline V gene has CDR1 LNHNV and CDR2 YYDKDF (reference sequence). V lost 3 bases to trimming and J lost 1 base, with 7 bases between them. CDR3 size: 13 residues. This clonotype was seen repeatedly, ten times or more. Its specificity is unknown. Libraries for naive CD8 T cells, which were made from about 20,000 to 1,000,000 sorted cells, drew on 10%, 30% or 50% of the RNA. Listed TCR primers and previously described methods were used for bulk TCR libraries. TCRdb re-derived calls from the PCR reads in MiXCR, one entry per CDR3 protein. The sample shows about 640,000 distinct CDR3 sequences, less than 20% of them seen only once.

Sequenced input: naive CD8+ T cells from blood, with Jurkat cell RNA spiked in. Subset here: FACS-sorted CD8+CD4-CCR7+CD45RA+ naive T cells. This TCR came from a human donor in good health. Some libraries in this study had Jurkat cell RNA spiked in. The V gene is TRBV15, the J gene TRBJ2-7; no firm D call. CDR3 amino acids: CATSSRRSYEQYF. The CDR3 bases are TGTGCCACCAGCAGTCGTCGTTCCTACGAGCAGTACTTC.